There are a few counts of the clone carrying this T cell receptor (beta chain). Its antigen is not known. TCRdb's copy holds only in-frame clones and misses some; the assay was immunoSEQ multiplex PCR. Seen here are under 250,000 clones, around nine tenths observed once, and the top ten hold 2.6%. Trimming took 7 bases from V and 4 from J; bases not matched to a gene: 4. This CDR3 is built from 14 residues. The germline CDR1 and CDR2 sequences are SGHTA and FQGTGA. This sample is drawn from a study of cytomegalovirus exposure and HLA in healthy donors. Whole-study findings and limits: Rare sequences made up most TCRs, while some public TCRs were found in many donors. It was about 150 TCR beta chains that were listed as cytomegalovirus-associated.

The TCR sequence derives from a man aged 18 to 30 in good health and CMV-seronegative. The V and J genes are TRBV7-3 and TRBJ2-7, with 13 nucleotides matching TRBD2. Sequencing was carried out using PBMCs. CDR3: CASTGGLAGYEQYF. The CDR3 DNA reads TGTGCCAGCACCGGGGGACTAGCGGGATACGAGCAGTACTTC.